This entry lists 27 T cell receptor beta chains sequenced from one sample in a study of T cells in Graves' hyperthyroidism and ophthalmopathy. RNA transcripts served as the template for amplifying TCR beta CDR3 regions. HTBI primers were the set used in a first-round RT-PCR of the TCR CDR3. TCRdb re-called the multiplex PCR reads through MiXCR, storing one row per CDR3 protein. The table shows hundreds of thousands of distinct CDR3 sequences, with 20% occurring only once. The sequencing sample was made of blood. The receptors shown here come from a man in his thirties or forties with Graves' ophthalmopathy.

This clonotype was picked up a small number of times. This chain uses TRBV24-1 with TRBJ2-7, with D possibly being TRBD1 (6 bases). V lost 4 bases and J lost 2, with 11 bases in between. Germline V lookup: CDR1 KGHDR, CDR2 SFDVKD. The CDR3 totals 14 residues. The DNA of the CDR3 is TGTGCCACCAGTGACCCGGACAGACCCTACGAGCAGTACTTC. This encodes CATSDPDRPYEQYF.

This clonotype showed up just once. The CDR3: CSVDLAASYEQYF. CDR3 coding DNA: TGCAGTGTCGACTTGGCAGCTTCCTACGAGCAGTACTTC. The chain is built from TRBV29-1 and TRBJ2-7, with D hard to call. The CDR3 spans 13 residues. Germline CDR1 and CDR2: SQVTM and ANQGSEA.

The sample holds many counts of this clonotype. The chain links TRBV7-2 to TRBJ2-3, with 11 nucleotides matching TRBD2. J lost 7 bases, V lost 5 bases, and 14 bases had no gene match. The V gene's germline CDR1 is SGHTA and CDR2 FQGNSA. This CDR3 is 17 amino acids long. The CDR3 protein is CASSLTGTSGLMNTQYF. The CDR3 region has the DNA TGTGCCAGCAGCCTAACCGGGACTAGCGGCCTAATGAATACGCAGTATTTT.

This chain links TRBV11-2 with TRBJ2-7, with D tentatively TRBD2 (6 bases). Germline V CDR1 and CDR2: SGHAT, FQNNGV. The CDR3 is 16 residues long. Trimming shortened V by 2 bases and J by 0 bases, and 14 bases separated the two germline ends. The CDR3 loop reads CASSLRAGTSSYEQYF. CDR3 sequence (DNA): TGTGCCAGCAGCTTACGGGCGGGGACCAGCTCCTACGAGCAGTACTTC.

Of note for this clonotype: A much larger clone lies one base from this, so it may be a read error. V is TRBV15 and J is TRBJ1-1; TRBD1 might be the D (6 bases). The CDR3 is 16 residues long. Germline V CDR1 and CDR2: LNHNV, YYDKDF (reference sequence). The CDR3 here is CATNRLLQGANTEAFF. The CDR3 nucleotides are TGTGCCACCAACAGACTTCTACAGGGTGCGAACACTGAAGCTTTCTTT. Variable domain in full (rest from reference TRBV15 and TRBJ1-1): DAMVIQNPRYQVTQFGKPVTLSCSQTLNHNVMYWYQQKSSQAPKLLFHYYDKDFNNEADTPDNFQSRRPNTSFCFLDIRSPGLGDTAMYLCATNRLLQGANTEAFFGQGTRLTVV.

The chain joins TRBV6-2 or TRBV6-3 to TRBJ1-4; tentative D call: TRBD1 (6 bases). V gave up 0 bases and J gave up 8 bases, with 13 bases separating them. From germline, CDR1 is MNHEY and CDR2 SVGEGT. The CDR3 runs to 15 residues. The CDR3 DNA is TGTGCCAGCAGTTACTCGGGGGCTCGGAGGGAAAAACTGTTTTTT. The encoded protein is CASSYSGARREKLFF.

This clonotype was seen a handful of times. The chain combines TRBV7-2 with TRBJ2-5; 7 bases are shared with TRBD2. CDR1 is SGHTA and CDR2 is FQGNSA in the germline V gene. V trimming: 4 bases; J trimming: 7 bases; junction bases outside the gene matches: 6. The CDR3 covers 13 residues. The CDR3 sequence is CASSWRERVTQYF. For the CDR3, the DNA is TGTGCCAGCAGCTGGCGGGAGAGGGTGACCCAGTACTTC. The full variable domain, with the rest looked up from reference TRBV7-2 and TRBJ2-5, is GAGVSQSPSNKVTEKGKDVELRCDPISGHTALYWYRQSLGQGLEFLIYFQGNSAPDKSGLPSDRFSAERTGGSVSTLTIQRTQQEDSAVYLCASSWRERVTQYFGPGTRLLVL.

This clonotype was counted at least ten times. The J gene is TRBJ1-1, the V gene TRBV11-2; D is undetermined. Germline-derived CDR1 and CDR2 are SGHAT and FQNNGV. This CDR3 has 14 residues. Trimming removed 0 bases from V and 11 bases from J, with 16 bases in between. The CDR3 DNA reads as TGTGCCAGCAGCTTAGATCGCCCGGACGATCAGGCTTTCTTT. Protein product: CASSLDRPDDQAFF.

This clonotype has at least ten counts. The V call is TRBV28, the J call TRBJ2-7, with TRBD1 as a possible D gene (5 bases). There are 15 residues in the CDR3. V lost 4 bases to trimming and J lost 3 bases, with 16 bases between them. From germline, CDR1 is MDHEN and CDR2 SYDVKM. The CDR3 loop reads CASSYVGRAVYEQYF. The CDR3 nucleotides are TGTGCCAGCAGTTACGTGGGCAGGGCGGTCTACGAGCAGTACTTC.

This clonotype was counted only a few times. V usage is TRBV28 and J usage is TRBJ1-2, with D possibly TRBD1 on 6 matching bases. This CDR3 has 15 amino acids. Between the trimmed V and J ends, which lost 4 bases and 7 bases, there was a span of 19 bases. Germline CDR1 is MDHEN and CDR2 is SYDVKM. CDR3 sequence reads: CASSSGGDNSVGYTF. The CDR3 nucleotides are TGTGCCAGCAGTTCCGGTGGGGACAACTCTGTTGGCTACACCTTC.

The CDR3 loop reads CASRRTSGSHEQYF. CDR3 nucleotide sequence: TGTGCCAGCAGGCGGACTAGCGGGAGTCATGAGCAGTACTTC. The rearrangement uses TRBV27 and TRBJ2-7, with 13 bases that match TRBD2. In germline, CDR1 is MNHEY, CDR2 SMNVEV (reference sequence). The ends lost 6 bases at V and 7 bases at J; junction bases unmatched: 6. The CDR3 spans 14 residues.

The chain employs TRBV18 and TRBJ2-2, with 7 bases aligning to TRBD1. The CDR3 runs to 15 residues. Germline assignment: CDR1 KGHSH and CDR2 LQKENI. Losses at the gene ends were 5 bases for V and 0 bases for J; bases not matched to a gene: 3. The CDR3 DNA reads TGTGCCAGCTCATCACAGGGGCCGAACACCGGGGAGCTGTTTTTT. As protein: CASSSQGPNTGELFF. Variable domain in full (rest from reference TRBV18 and TRBJ2-2): NAGVMQNPRHLVRRRGQEARLRCSPMKGHSHVYWYRQLPEEGLKFMVYLQKENIIDESGMPKERFSAEFPKEGPSILRIQQVVRGDSAAYFCASSSQGPNTGELFFGEGSRLTVL.

With respect to this clonotype: A much bigger clone sits one base away, suggesting this may be a read error. This rearrangement joins TRBV5-1 to TRBJ2-1; 9 bases are shared with TRBD1. The CDR3 is 16 residues long. Germline CDR1 reads SGHRS; CDR2 reads YFSETQ. V shed 4 bases, J shed 10 bases, and the junction held 15 bases outside the gene matches. The CDR3 is CASSPGQGIGAYEQFF. The CDR3 nucleotides are TGCGCCAGCAGCCCCGGACAGGGGATAGGGGCCTACGAGCAGTTCTTC.

This clonotype was counted between two and nine times. This CDR3 fails to terminate in the conserved phenylalanine or tryptophan, so it likely reflects a read error. The chain links TRBV5-1 to TRBJ2-7; TRBD1 agrees at 7 bases. The germline CDR1 and CDR2 sequences are SGHRS and YFSETQ. The V and J ends lost 3 bases and 0 bases, in that order; junction bases with no gene match: 3. The CDR3 has 14 residues. CDR3 nucleotides: TGCGCCAGCAGCTCGGGACAGCCCTCCTACGAGCAGTACCTC. Protein: CASSSGQPSYEQYL.

About this clonotype: An end of the junction differs from the germline gene, which may be a read error. The chain is built from TRBV15 and TRBJ2-7; the D gene is possibly TRBD2 (6 bases). This CDR3 comprises 15 residues. Germline V gene sequence: CDR1 LNHNV, CDR2 YYDKDF (reference sequence). CDR3 loop: CATSRDLLAKSEQYF. As DNA, the CDR3 is TGTGCCACCAGCAGAGATCTGCTAGCGAAGTCCGAGCAGTATTTC. Variable domain in full (rest from reference TRBV15 and TRBJ2-7): DAMVIQNPRYQVTQFGKPVTLSCSQTLNHNVMYWYQQKSSQAPKLLFHYYDKDFNNEADTPDNFQSRRPNTSFCFLDIRSPGLGDTAMYLCATSRDLLAKSEQYFGPGTRLTVT.

The chain is built from TRBV9 and TRBJ2-1; the D gene is possibly TRBD2 (5 bases). The CDR3 is 13 residues long. Germline V gene sequence: CDR1 SGDLS, CDR2 YYNGEE. The V gene lost 2 bases and the J gene lost 5 bases, with 8 bases spanning the gap. CDR3 loop: CASSVGVNNEQFF. The CDR3 coding sequence is TGTGCCAGCAGCGTCGGGGTCAACAATGAGCAGTTCTTC.

This clonotype was found many times. This chain links TRBV29-1 with TRBJ2-7, with 10 bases lining up with TRBD2. Germline CDR1 SQVTM, CDR2 ANQGSEA. The CDR3 spans 15 residues. Unmatched junction bases numbered 3, after V lost 1 base and J lost 0 bases. The CDR3 is CSVEVLAGSSYEQYF. In nucleotides, the CDR3 is TGCAGCGTTGAAGTACTAGCGGGGAGCTCCTACGAGCAGTACTTC.

This clonotype was detected a few times. The rearrangement links TRBV7-9 to TRBJ2-1; 13 positions agree with TRBD2. This CDR3 has 19 amino acids. Germline V gene sequence: CDR1 SEHNR, CDR2 FQNEAQ (reference sequence). The V segment lost 3 bases and the J segment 6 bases; nucleotides outside the gene matches: 14. The CDR3 DNA reads TGTGCCAGCAGCTTTGGACTAGCGGGAGTTTATATTTGGGCCAATGAGCAGTTCTTC. Protein product: CASSFGLAGVYIWANEQFF.

This clonotype appeared a few times. The gene calls are TRBV24-1 and TRBJ2-1; tentative D call: TRBD2 (6 bases). Germline V gives CDR1 KGHDR, CDR2 SFDVKD. CDR3 length: 16 residues. V lost 4 bases and J lost 7, with 19 bases in between. CDR3 bases: TGTGCCACCAGTGAAGCACAAGTAAGTCGGGAGAATGAGCAGTTCTTC. It encodes CATSEAQVSRENEQFF.

This chain connects TRBV29-1 to TRBJ2-1; possible D gene TRBD1, 5 bases. Germline V lookup: CDR1 SQVTM, CDR2 ANQGSEA. The V end lost 5 bases, the J end lost 3 bases, and 11 bases lay between the germline ends. The CDR3 extends over 13 amino acids. CDR3 protein: CSVRGAVYNEQFF. The CDR3 DNA is TGCAGCGTTCGTGGGGCCGTCTACAATGAGCAGTTCTTC.

This rearrangement joins TRBV11-2 to TRBJ2-7, with a possible D match to TRBD2 (5 bases). Germline assignment: CDR1 SGHAT and CDR2 FQNNGV. This CDR3 has 13 amino acids. V was cut by 9 bases and J by 2 bases, with 14 bases left in between. This CDR3 reads CASSIKGAYEQYF. DNA of the CDR3: TGTGCCAGTAGTATAAAGGGAGCCTACGAGCAGTACTTC.

This clonotype was recorded a few times. The J gene is TRBJ2-3, the V gene TRBV10-2; possibly TRBD2 for D (6 bases). The CDR3 has 14 amino acids. V lost 6 bases, J lost 0 bases, and 10 bases lay in between. The V gene's germline CDR1 is WSHSY and CDR2 SAAADI. CDR3: CASRAGTSTDTQYF. CDR3 sequence (DNA): TGCGCCAGCAGGGCGGGAACTAGCACAGATACGCAGTATTTT.

V usage is TRBV6-1 and J usage is TRBJ1-6, with D possibly TRBD1 on 5 matching bases. In germline, CDR1 is MNHNS, CDR2 SASEGT. The CDR3 has 15 amino acids. V dropped 5 bases and J dropped 8 bases, with 16 bases sitting between them. In DNA, the CDR3 is TGTGCCAGCAGTTCCGTGGGAGGGGCGTATTCACCCCTCCACTTT. This gives the protein CASSSVGGAYSPLHF.

In its sample, this clonotype was seen many times. The chain uses TRBV7-6 and TRBJ2-5; 11 bases align to TRBD1. This CDR3 spans 16 amino acids. Germline V gives CDR1 SGHVS, CDR2 FNYEAQ. The V gene end was trimmed by 5 bases and the J gene end by 1 base; junction bases not matched to a gene: 6. Here the CDR3 reads CASSPRDRGVQETQYF. The CDR3 DNA reads TGTGCCAGCAGCCCGAGGGACAGGGGGGTCCAAGAGACCCAGTACTTC. The full variable domain, completed using reference TRBV7-6 and TRBJ2-5, is GAGVSQSPRYKVTKRGQDVALRCDPISGHVSLYWYRQALGQGPEFLTYFNYEAQQDKSGLPNDRFSAERPEGSISTLTIQRTEQRDSAMYRCASSPRDRGVQETQYFGPGTRLLVL.

This clonotype was counted ten times or more. The rearrangement links TRBV20-1 to TRBJ2-7; unclear D gene. The CDR3 is 14 residues long. Germline CDR1 and CDR2: DFQATT and SNEGSKA (reference sequence). V was clipped by 5 bases and J by 0 bases, with 14 bases between them. The CDR3 here is CSAPRTFSSYEQYF. The CDR3 nucleotides are TGCAGTGCTCCCCGGACCTTTAGCTCCTACGAGCAGTACTTC.

V and J are TRBV7-9 and TRBJ2-1; possible D gene TRBD1, 5 bases. V lost 3 bases and J 7 bases, leaving 31 bases between the germline ends. Germline V gives CDR1 SEHNR, CDR2 FQNEAQ (reference sequence). The CDR3 contains 20 residues. The CDR3 DNA reads as TGTGCCAGCAGCTTGAATAGAAGAAGGGGATCGTCGACTCTGATGAATGAGCAGTTCTTC. It specifies CASSLNRRRGSSTLMNEQFF. Using reference TRBV7-9 and TRBJ2-1 for the parts outside the CDR3, the full variable domain is DTGVSQNPRHKITKRGQNVTFRCDPISEHNRLYWYRQTLGQGPEFLTYFQNEAQLEKSRLLSDRFSAERPKGSFSTLEIQRTEQGDSAMYLCASSLNRRRGSSTLMNEQFFGPGTRLTVL.

This clonotype has a handful of counts. The CDR3 is CAWSSGGKKTQYF. CDR3 bases: TGTGCCTGGAGTTCAGGGGGCAAAAAGACCCAGTACTTC. The V and J genes are TRBV30 and TRBJ2-5; 8 nucleotides agree with TRBD1. J was trimmed by 6 bases and V by 2 bases; bases with no gene match: 5. Germline V lookup: CDR1 GTSNPN, CDR2 SVGIG (reference sequence). This CDR3 is 13 amino acids long.